This passage covers 24 T cell receptor beta chains from one sample sequenced in a study of T-cell memory formation after mild COVID-19. TCRdb recomputed calls from the 5' RACE reads with MiXCR, one row per CDR3 protein. Here the sample spans 450,000 to 650,000 distinct CDR3 sequences, roughly 22% being singletons. Sequencing used PBMCs or a T cell subset sorted from them (not recorded which). These receptors all come from an adult woman who had mild COVID-19 (a few samples of this study predate the infection). Cell type and time point are not known.

This chain joins TRBV6-5 and TRBJ2-1, with 10 positions matching TRBD1. Per germline, CDR1 MNHEY and CDR2 SVGAGI. This CDR3 is 15 amino acids long. J lost 4 bases, V lost 5 bases, and 5 bases had no gene match. CDR3 nucleotide sequence: TGTGCCAGCAGTAAAAGGGGACAGGGGTACAATGAGCAGTTCTTC. Its protein is CASSKRGQGYNEQFF.

This clonotype was detected a few times. The V gene is TRBV18, the J gene TRBJ2-6, with D perhaps TRBD1 (5 bases). The CDR3 is made up of 17 amino acids. Germline V gene sequence: CDR1 KGHSH, CDR2 LQKENI. Trimming left V 3 bases short and J 4 bases short, with 16 bases between. CDR3 residues: CASSPGQGVTGANVLTF. The CDR3 DNA reads TGTGCCAGCTCACCGGGGCAGGGCGTGACCGGGGCCAACGTCCTGACTTTC.

This rearrangement joins TRBV7-9 to TRBJ1-3, with 8 bases identical to TRBD1. J lost 3 bases, V lost 3 bases, and 4 bases had no gene match. This CDR3 is 15 amino acids long. Germline CDR1 SEHNR, CDR2 FQNEAQ (reference sequence). The CDR3 loop is CASSFWDRRGNTIYF. CDR3 DNA: TGTGCCAGCAGCTTCTGGGACAGGCGTGGAAACACCATATATTTT.

This clonotype was detected many times. The genes are TRBV4-1 and TRBJ2-2; a possible D gene is TRBD2 (6 bases). CDR3 length equals 13 residues. V lost 6 bases and J lost 7, with 12 bases in between. CDR1 is MGHRA and CDR2 is YSYEKL in the germline V gene. CDR3 protein: CASRAPGVGELFF. CDR3 DNA: TGCGCCAGCAGGGCCCCGGGAGTCGGGGAGCTGTTTTTT.

The rearrangement uses TRBV9 and TRBJ1-2; D not certain. The ends were cut back, 0 bases at V and 8 bases at J, with 8 bases in the middle. Germline V gene lookup returns CDR1 SGDLS and CDR2 YYNGEE. This CDR3 region has 12 residues. The CDR3 DNA reads TGTGCCAGCAGCGTAGGAGCCTCAGGCTACACCTTC. This codes for CASSVGASGYTF.

This clonotype showed up just a few times. The V gene is TRBV11-2, the J gene TRBJ2-1; TRBD2 might be the D (5 bases). The V end lost 1 base, the J end lost 10 bases, and 11 bases lay between the germline ends. Germline V gives CDR1 SGHAT, CDR2 FQNNGV. The CDR3 contains 13 residues. CDR3 residues: CASSLGGYQEQFF. The CDR3 DNA follows: TGTGCCAGCAGCTTAGGCGGGTACCAGGAGCAGTTCTTC.

This clonotype was seen a few times. The J gene is TRBJ1-1, the V gene TRBV18; D is unclear. V was clipped by 2 bases and J by 2 bases, with 9 bases between them. CDR1 KGHSH and CDR2 LQKENI come from the germline V gene. The CDR3 has 14 amino acids. CDR3 bases: TGTGCCAGCTCACCATCCGCAGCTAACACTGAAGCTTTCTTT. The encoded protein is CASSPSAANTEAFF. Supplemented by reference TRBV18 and TRBJ1-1, the full variable domain reads NAGVMQNPRHLVRRRGQEARLRCSPMKGHSHVYWYRQLPEEGLKFMVYLQKENIIDESGMPKERFSAEFPKEGPSILRIQQVVRGDSAAYFCASSPSAANTEAFFGQGTRLTVV.

This clonotype was seen a few times. At one of its ends the junction is not consistent with the germline gene, which may arise from a read error. CDR3 sequence: CSAKTGEALF. The CDR3, as DNA: TGCAGTGCTAAGACGGGGGAGGCCCTCTTC. The J gene is TRBJ2-1, the V gene TRBV20-1; weak D call: TRBD2 (6 bases). Germline V lookup: CDR1 DFQATT, CDR2 SNEGSKA (reference sequence). The CDR3 sequence is 10 residues long.

There are a few counts of this clonotype. V gene TRBV6-5 combines with J gene TRBJ1-2; D remains ambiguous. CDR3 length: 13 amino acids. In germline, CDR1 is MNHEY, CDR2 SVGAGI. Deletions cut 4 bases from V and 0 bases from J, with 6 bases between. The CDR3 region has the DNA TGTGCCAGCAGTTTTGCCGCTAACTATGGCTACACCTTC. Translation gives CASSFAANYGYTF.

This clonotype was counted between two and nine times. This rearrangement joins TRBV29-1 to TRBJ2-7; 10 bases agree with TRBD2. CDR1 is SQVTM and CDR2 is ANQGSEA in the germline V gene. Trimming took 0 bases from V and 0 from J; bases not matched to a gene: 17. CDR3 length: 20 residues. The CDR3 DNA is TGCAGCGTTGAAGAACGTGGGCTGGGCAGCGGGAGGGTGAGCTCCTACGAGCAGTACTTC. Its protein is CSVEERGLGSGRVSSYEQYF.

There are a few counts of this clonotype. The chain uses TRBV7-3 and TRBJ2-1; D might be TRBD2 (6 bases). V gave up 4 bases and J gave up 7 bases, with 11 bases separating them. This CDR3 is 13 amino acids long. CDR1 and CDR2 from the germline V gene are SGHTA and FQGTGA. This CDR3 is CASSSSRENEQFF. DNA of the CDR3: TGTGCCAGCAGCTCCTCACGGGAGAATGAGCAGTTCTTC.

Notes on this clonotype: Germline and junction disagree at one end, which may indicate a read error. This chain links TRBV7-8 with TRBJ2-1; 13 positions match TRBD2. The V gene's germline CDR1 is SGHVS and CDR2 FQNEAQ. This CDR3 is built from 17 residues. The CDR3 reads CASSILAGGPLGNEQLF. Here the CDR3 DNA reads TGTGCCAGCAGCATACTAGCGGGGGGGCCCCTGGGTAATGAGCAGTTATTC.

This clonotype has just a few counts. The V call is TRBV4-2, the J call TRBJ2-2; a possible D gene is TRBD1 (5 bases). The ends were cut back, 0 bases at V and 0 bases at J, with 11 bases in the middle. The CDR3 loop spans 17 amino acids. CDR1 LGHNA and CDR2 YNFKEQ come from the germline V gene. CDR3 nucleotides: TGTGCCAGCAGCCAAGATAGTGGACAAGCGAACACCGGGGAGCTGTTTTTT. Translated, it gives CASSQDSGQANTGELFF.

This chain links TRBV6-5 with TRBJ1-1; D unclear. In germline, CDR1 is MNHEY, CDR2 SVGAGI. V was shortened by 2 bases and J by 4 bases, with 17 bases between the two germline ends. CDR3 length: 16 amino acids. The CDR3 nucleotides read TGTGCCAGCAGTTACGGGATCGGAGGCTTGAGCACTGAAGCTTTCTTT. This sequence encodes CASSYGIGGLSTEAFF.

This clonotype was seen a few times. This chain uses TRBV7-9 with TRBJ2-7; no definite D call. There are 13 residues in the CDR3. In germline, CDR1 is SEHNR, CDR2 FQNEAQ (reference sequence). V was pared by 4 bases and J by 2 bases, with 9 bases between. The DNA of the CDR3 is TGTGCCAGCAGCTCGATCCTAGCCTACGAGCAGTACTTC. Protein product: CASSSILAYEQYF.

This clonotype was seen only a few times. The gene calls are TRBV4-2 and TRBJ1-3; TRBD1 matches at 7 bases. Germline CDR1 is LGHNA and CDR2 is YNFKEQ. V was clipped by 1 base and J by 0 bases; unmatched bases: 6. This CDR3 is built from 17 residues. The CDR3 bases are TGTGCCAGCAGCCAAGGAACCGACAGGGCCTCTGGAAACACCATATATTTT. It encodes CASSQGTDRASGNTIYF.

The J gene is TRBJ2-3, the V gene TRBV25-1; 9 bases match TRBD1. In germline, CDR1 is MGHDK, CDR2 SYGVNS. The CDR3 has 16 residues. The ends lost 2 bases at V and 1 base at J; junction bases unmatched: 4. CDR3 residues: CASSEGTGPRTDTQYF. The CDR3 nucleotides are TGTGCCAGCAGTGAAGGGACAGGGCCCCGCACAGATACGCAGTATTTT.

This chain links TRBV9 with TRBJ1-2, with D uncertain. This CDR3 spans 15 amino acids. Germline values: CDR1 SGDLS, CDR2 YYNGEE. Trimming stripped 0 bases from V and 0 bases from J, with 9 bases between. The CDR3 spells CASSVASVPNYGYTF. CDR3 nucleotides: TGTGCCAGCAGCGTAGCCTCGGTCCCTAACTATGGCTACACCTTC.

The chain links TRBV6-1 to TRBJ2-1; TRBD2 agrees at 7 bases. The CDR3 is 15 amino acids. J lost 4 bases, V lost 8 bases, and 11 bases had no gene match. Germline lookup yields CDR1 MNHNS and CDR2 SASEGT. CDR3: CASGGGWISYNEQFF. CDR3 sequence (DNA): TGTGCCAGCGGGGGGGGTTGGATCTCTTACAATGAGCAGTTCTTC.

The V call is TRBV7-2, the J call TRBJ2-5, with 8 bases aligning to TRBD1. V lost 8 bases, J lost 5 bases, and 10 bases stayed unmatched. The CDR3 is 14 amino acids. Germline V CDR1 and CDR2: SGHTA, FQGNSA. Here the CDR3 reads CASASQGAAETQYF. The CDR3 bases are TGTGCCAGCGCCTCCCAGGGGGCGGCGGAGACCCAGTACTTC.

The rearrangement uses TRBV20-1 and TRBJ1-5; 10 bases agree with TRBD1. Germline lookup yields CDR1 DFQATT and CDR2 SNEGSKA (reference sequence). V lost 6 bases and J lost 4; bases outside the gene matches: 6. This CDR3 is built from 14 residues. CDR3 in DNA: TGCAGTGCCAGGGACAGGGGATTGAATCAGCCCCAGCATTTT. As protein: CSARDRGLNQPQHF.

In this sample, this clonotype turned up a few times. The rearrangement joins TRBV20-1 to TRBJ1-1, with a possible D match to TRBD1 (6 bases). The CDR3 extends over 15 amino acids. Germline loops: CDR1 DFQATT, CDR2 SNEGSKA (reference sequence). Trimming cost V 4 bases and J 1 base, with 16 bases left between them. The CDR3 sequence: CSAKRGANSNTEAFF. The CDR3, as DNA: TGCAGTGCTAAACGGGGGGCTAATTCGAACACTGAAGCTTTCTTT.

The V gene is TRBV30, the J gene TRBJ1-1; possibly TRBD1 for D (6 bases). Trimming left V 0 bases short and J 0 bases short, with 11 bases between. The CDR3 contains 15 residues. CDR1 is GTSNPN, CDR2 SVGIG, per germline (reference sequence). Written as DNA, the CDR3 is TGTGCCTGGAGTGTAGCGGGACAAGTGAACACTGAAGCTTTCTTT. Its protein is CAWSVAGQVNTEAFF.

The chain links TRBV5-4 to TRBJ2-3, with 7 positions matching TRBD2. CDR1 is SGHNT, CDR2 YYREEE, per germline (reference sequence). With V trimmed by 3 bases and J by 2 bases, 6 bases remained unmatched. CDR3 length: 15 residues. This chain's CDR3 is CASSSSGGNTDTQYF. The CDR3 DNA is TGTGCCAGCAGCTCCTCGGGGGGAAACACAGATACGCAGTATTTT.